A single sample is the source of the 5 T cell receptor beta chains below, sequenced in a study of cytomegalovirus exposure and HLA in healthy donors. It was with 60 Vbeta and 13 Jbeta primers that the PCR ran. Profiled with immunoSEQ multiplex PCR; TCRdb holds only in-frame clones, not every one. The sample contains around 160,000 clones, almost 80% of which appear only once. Sequenced input: PBMCs. The receptors here all came from a man aged 50-59 years in good health and CMV-seropositive.

This clone has a handful of counts. The rearrangement links TRBV7-2 to TRBJ2-3; 7 nucleotides match TRBD1. This CDR3 contains 14 residues. The J segment lost 4 bases and the V segment lost 2 bases, leaving 3 bases of the junction unmatched. Germline CDR1 SGHTA, CDR2 FQGNSA. The CDR3 bases are TGTGCCAGCAGCTTAAACAGGGGACCAGATACGCAGTATTTT. Translated: CASSLNRGPDTQYF.

The chain uses TRBV6-4 and TRBJ2-3; 13 bases match TRBD2. V gave up 6 bases and J gave up 5 bases; unmatched junction bases: 5. The germline V gene has CDR1 MRHNA and CDR2 SNTAGT. The CDR3 contains 15 residues. The CDR3 DNA reads as TGTGCCAGCAGAGGTGGGACTAGCGGGGAAGATACGCAGTATTTT. Amino acids: CASRGGTSGEDTQYF.

The chain couples TRBV5-1 to TRBJ1-4; 9 bases fit TRBD1. CDR1 and CDR2 (germline): SGHRS, YFSETQ. The length of the CDR3 is 18 residues. V gave up 4 bases and J gave up 5 bases; unmatched junction bases: 15. For the CDR3, the DNA is TGCGCCAGCAGCCCAAGAATACCGGGACAGGGCGCGAATGAAAAACTGTTTTTT. The encoded protein is CASSPRIPGQGANEKLFF.

The chain uses TRBV4-1 and TRBJ2-6, with TRBD2 as a possible D gene (6 bases). Trimming left V 2 bases short and J 0 bases short, with 8 bases between. The CDR3 has 16 residues. Germline values: CDR1 MGHRA, CDR2 YSYEKL. CDR3 protein: CASSQRAGSGANVLTF. The CDR3 DNA is TGCGCCAGCAGCCAACGAGCGGGCTCTGGGGCCAACGTCCTGACTTTC.

The V call is TRBV7-2, the J call TRBJ2-6, with 8 bases fitting TRBD2. The V gene's germline CDR1 is SGHTA and CDR2 FQGNSA. This CDR3 spans 18 amino acids. The V and J ends lost 4 bases and 1 base, in that order; junction bases with no gene match: 9. The CDR3 spells CASSSSPGGASGANVLTF. The CDR3, as DNA: TGTGCCAGCAGCTCCAGCCCCGGGGGGGCTTCTGGGGCCAACGTCCTGACTTTC. The variable domain in full, with the rest retrieved from reference TRBV7-2 and TRBJ2-6, is GAGVSQSPSNKVTEKGKDVELRCDPISGHTALYWYRQSLGQGLEFLIYFQGNSAPDKSGLPSDRFSAERTGGSVSTLTIQRTQQEDSAVYLCASSSSPGGASGANVLTFGAGSRLTVL.